This paragraph reports one TCR beta chain. The sample originates from a study of blood T cell repertoires in COVID-19. About the research overall: The study drew acute and convalescent COVID-19 samples from the United States, Italy and Spain. From T cells, B-cell-depleted T cells, or PBMCs came the material, which was cDNA or gDNA.

The length of the CDR3 is 14 residues. CDR1 is SGHVS, CDR2 FQNEAQ, per germline. Trimming pared 5 bases from V and 3 bases from J, leaving 13 bases between. Original processing notes: Estimation of nucleated cell counts relied on the amplification of reference gene primers. TCRdb keeps only in-frame clones here, not all; method: immunoSEQ multiplex PCR. D and trimming come from the DNA, and the V and J calls and clone size come from that table. Here the sample spans tens of thousands of clones, roughly 73% being singletons. This chain links TRBV7-8 with TRBJ1-2; perhaps TRBD1 as D (6 bases). The origin of this receptor is a human donor in a cohort sampled during active or convalescent COVID-19. Sequences were obtained from peripheral blood. This CDR3 reads CASSAHRVDYGYTF. The CDR3 nucleotides are TGTGCCAGCAGCGCGCACAGGGTAGACTATGGCTACACCTTC.